This TCR beta chain is from a study of blood T cell repertoires in COVID-19. Study at large: PBMCs, B-cell-depleted T cells, or T cells provided the cDNA or gDNA that made up the material.

Generated by immunoSEQ multiplex PCR, the TCRdb table keeps only in-frame clones and is missing some. The data show some 140,000 clones, roughly 76% seen once. The CDR3 has 16 residues. Trimming cost V 4 bases and J 2 bases, with 17 bases left between them. Germline loops: CDR1 SGHTS, CDR2 YDEGEE. This clone was found a few times. This chain joins TRBV5-8 and TRBJ2-3; tentatively, D is TRBD2 (6 bases). Sample: peripheral blood. The receptor's source is a man older than 75 with acute or convalescent COVID-19. CDR3 residues: CASSGAGRVLTDTQYF. CDR3 nucleotides: TGTGCCAGCAGCGGGGCGGGGCGAGTTCTCACAGATACGCAGTATTTT. Looking up the rest from reference TRBV5-8 and TRBJ2-3 gives the full variable domain: EAGVTQSPTHLIKTRGQQATLRCSPISGHTSVYWYQQALGLGLQFLLWYDEGEERNRGNFPPRFSGRQFPNYSSELNVNALELEDSALYLCASSGAGRVLTDTQYFGPGTRLTVL.